The entry that follows covers one TCR beta chain sequence. Its antigen is undetermined. The same CDR3 also results from other DNA sequences found in this sample. This CDR3 spans 13 amino acids. Germline CDR1 and CDR2: SGDLS and YYNGEE. V lost 5 bases and J 2 bases, leaving 9 bases between the germline ends. This entry comes from a study of persistence of HIV-infected CD4 T cells. Overall study findings and caveats: Within sorted populations, more oligoclonal TCRs accompanied more oligoclonal proviruses.

The libraries were made with immunoSEQ version 4 in survey mode. Repertoires were generated with immunoSEQ multiplex PCR, while TCRdb's copy carries only in-frame clones and drops some. The sample contains 40,000 to 55,000 clones, more than 80% of which appear only once. Cells were stimulated nonspecifically with anti-CD3/anti-CD28 magnetic beads. Sorting of responding CD4+ T cells relied on upregulated CD40 ligand together with CD69. Stimulated PBMCs had first been depleted of CD8+ T cells. J is TRBJ2-3 and V is TRBV9, with no clear D. This clonotype was sampled from an adult woman with HIV who was CMV-seropositive. Specimen: CD4+ T cells sorted from PBMCs after roughly 19-hour stimulation, collected from a patient who received antiretroviral therapy. In DNA form, the CDR3 reads TGTGCCAGCAGTCCCCTCCTCACAGATACGCAGTATTTT. Translating gives CASSPLLTDTQYF.